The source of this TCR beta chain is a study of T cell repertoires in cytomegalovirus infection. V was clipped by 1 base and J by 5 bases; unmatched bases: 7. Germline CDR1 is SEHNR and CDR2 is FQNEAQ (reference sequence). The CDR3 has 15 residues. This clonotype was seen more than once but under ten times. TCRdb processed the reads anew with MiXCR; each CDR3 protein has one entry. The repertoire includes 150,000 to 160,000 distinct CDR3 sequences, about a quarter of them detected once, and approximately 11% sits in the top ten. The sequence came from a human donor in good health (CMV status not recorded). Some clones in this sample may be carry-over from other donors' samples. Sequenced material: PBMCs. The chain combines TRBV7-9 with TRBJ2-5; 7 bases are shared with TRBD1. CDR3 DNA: TGTGCCAGCAGCTTAGGACAGGGTATGCGGGAGACCCAGTACTTC. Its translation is CASSLGQGMRETQYF.